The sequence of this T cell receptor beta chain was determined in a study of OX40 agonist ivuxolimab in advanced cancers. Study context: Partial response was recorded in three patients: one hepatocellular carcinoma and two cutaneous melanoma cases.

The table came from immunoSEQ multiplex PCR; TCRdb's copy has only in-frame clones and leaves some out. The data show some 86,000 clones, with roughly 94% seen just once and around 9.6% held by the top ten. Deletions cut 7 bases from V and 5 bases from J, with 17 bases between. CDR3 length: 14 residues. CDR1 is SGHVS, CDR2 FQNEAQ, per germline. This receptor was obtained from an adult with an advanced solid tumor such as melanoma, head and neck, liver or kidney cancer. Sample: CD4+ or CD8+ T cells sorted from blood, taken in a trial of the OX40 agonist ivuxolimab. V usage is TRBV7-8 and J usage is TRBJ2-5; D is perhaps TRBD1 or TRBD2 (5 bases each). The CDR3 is CASTRGEGWETQYF. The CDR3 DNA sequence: TGTGCCAGCACCCGAGGGGAAGGATGGGAGACCCAGTACTTC.